The clone carrying this T cell receptor beta chain has a handful of counts. The sample originates from a study of somatic mutations in cytotoxic T cells in rheumatoid arthritis. Repertoires were generated with immunoSEQ multiplex PCR, while TCRdb's copy carries only in-frame clones and drops some. Of roughly 16,000 clones listed, more than 60% are singletons. The germline CDR1 and CDR2 sequences are SGDLS and YYNGEE. The CDR3 has 12 amino acids. V shed 5 bases, J shed 6 bases, and the junction held 2 bases outside the gene matches. This sequence originates from an adult with rheumatoid arthritis. The chain couples TRBV9 to TRBJ1-1; 9 nucleotides match TRBD1. The sequencing input was CD8+ T cells sorted from blood. The CDR3 spells CASRGQGSEAFF. DNA for the CDR3: TGTGCCAGCAGGGGACAGGGCTCTGAAGCTTTCTTT.